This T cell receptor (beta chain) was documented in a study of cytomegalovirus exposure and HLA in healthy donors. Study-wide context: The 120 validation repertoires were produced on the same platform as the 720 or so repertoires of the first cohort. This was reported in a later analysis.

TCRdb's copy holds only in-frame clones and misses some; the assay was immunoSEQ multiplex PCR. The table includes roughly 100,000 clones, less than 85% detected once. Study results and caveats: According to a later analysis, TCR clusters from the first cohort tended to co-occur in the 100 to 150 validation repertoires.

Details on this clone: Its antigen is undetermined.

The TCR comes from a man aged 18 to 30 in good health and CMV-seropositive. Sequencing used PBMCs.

CDR3 DNA: TGTGCCAGCAGCTTATCTGCGGGGGGAACTGAAGCTTTCTTT. Its protein product is CASSLSAGGTEAFF. The chain carries TRBV7-9 and TRBJ1-1, with D possibly matching TRBD1 (5 bases). V gave up 2 bases and J gave up 5 bases, with 12 bases separating them. The CDR3 consists of 14 residues. In germline, CDR1 is SEHNR, CDR2 FQNEAQ (reference sequence).